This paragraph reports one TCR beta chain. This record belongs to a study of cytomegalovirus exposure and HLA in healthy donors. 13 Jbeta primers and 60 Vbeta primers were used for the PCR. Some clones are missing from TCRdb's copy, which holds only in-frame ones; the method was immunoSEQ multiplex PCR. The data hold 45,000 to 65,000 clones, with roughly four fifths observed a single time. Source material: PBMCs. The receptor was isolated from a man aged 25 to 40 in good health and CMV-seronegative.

CDR3 nucleotides: TGTGCCAGCAGTGACAGGGGACAACCTAGCACAGATACGCAGTATTTT. Protein: CASSDRGQPSTDTQYF. V usage is TRBV6-4 and J usage is TRBJ2-3, with a weak D call TRBD1 (6 bases). Germline V gene data show CDR1 as MRHNA and CDR2 as SNTAGT. V was trimmed by 2 bases and J by 0 bases, leaving 12 bases between them. The CDR3 spans 16 residues.